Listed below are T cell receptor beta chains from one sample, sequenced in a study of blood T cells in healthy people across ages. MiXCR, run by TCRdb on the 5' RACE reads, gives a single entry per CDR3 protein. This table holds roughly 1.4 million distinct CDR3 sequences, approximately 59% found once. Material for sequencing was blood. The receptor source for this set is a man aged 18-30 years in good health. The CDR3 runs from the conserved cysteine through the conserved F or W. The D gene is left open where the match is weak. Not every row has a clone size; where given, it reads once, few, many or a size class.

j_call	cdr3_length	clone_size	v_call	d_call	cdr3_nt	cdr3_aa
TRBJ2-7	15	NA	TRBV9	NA	TGTGCCAGCAGCGAGAGGACAGCGGGGTTAGGCGAGCAGTACTTC	CASSERTAGLGEQYF
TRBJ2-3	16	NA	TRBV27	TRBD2	TGTGCCAGCAGTTCGACCACGACTAGCTTCCGGGATACGCAGTATTTT	CASSSTTTSFRDTQYF
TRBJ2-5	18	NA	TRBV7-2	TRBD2	TGTGCCAGCAGCTCCCGGACTAGCGGGAGGGCCGTAGGAGAGACCCAGTACTTC	CASSSRTSGRAVGETQYF
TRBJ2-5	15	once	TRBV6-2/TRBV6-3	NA	TGTGCCAGCAGTCGCCTTGACGGACACCAAGAGACCCAGTACTTC	CASSRLDGHQETQYF
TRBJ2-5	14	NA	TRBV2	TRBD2	TGTGCCAGCCGGAGCCGGGACTATCCTTTTGAACAGTACTTC	CASRSRDYPFEQYF
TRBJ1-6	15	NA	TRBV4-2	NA	TGTGCCAGCAGCCACCTACCGGTTTTTATGGCACCCCTCCACTTT	CASSHLPVFMAPLHF
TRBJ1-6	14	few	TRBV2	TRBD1	TGTGCCAGCAGTAGGGACAGGGGAGGTTCACCCCTCCACTTT	CASSRDRGGSPLHF
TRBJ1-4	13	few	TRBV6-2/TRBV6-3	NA	TGTGCCAGCACGGGTGAAATCAATGAAAAACTGTTTTTT	CASTGEINEKLFF
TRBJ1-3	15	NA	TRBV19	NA	TGTGCCAGTAGAGATATTCCGACCTATGGAAACACCATATATTTT	CASRDIPTYGNTIYF
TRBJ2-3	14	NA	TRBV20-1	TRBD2	TGCAGTGCTAGAGGGACTAGCGTGTCAGATACGCAGTATTTT	CSARGTSVSDTQYF
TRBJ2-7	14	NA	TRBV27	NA	TGTGCCAGCAGACCTATCGGGGGGCCTTACGAGCAGTACTTC	CASRPIGGPYEQYF
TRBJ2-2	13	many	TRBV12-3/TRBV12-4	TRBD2	TGTGCCAGCAGGGGACTAGCGGGAAGGGAGCTGTTTTTT	CASRGLAGRELFF
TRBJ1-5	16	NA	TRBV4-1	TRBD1	TGCGCCAGCAGCCAAGTTACAGGGGTGAGCAATCAGCCCCAGCATTTT	CASSQVTGVSNQPQHF
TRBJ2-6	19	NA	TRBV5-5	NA	TGTGCCAGCAGCCCCGGCCCGGTGGTGCGGAAGTCTGGGGCCAACGTCCTGACTTTC	CASSPGPVVRKSGANVLTF
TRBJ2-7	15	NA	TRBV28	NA	TGTGCCAGCACCCCCGGGGCTCATGGGTCAAACGAGCAGTACTTC	CASTPGAHGSNEQYF
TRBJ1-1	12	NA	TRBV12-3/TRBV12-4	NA	TGTGCCAGCAGTTTGTCCAGGGTTGAAGCTTTCTTT	CASSLSRVEAFF
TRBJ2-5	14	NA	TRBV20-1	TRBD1	TGCAGTGCCCGCGGACAGGGCGGGGAAGAGACCCAGTACTTC	CSARGQGGEETQYF
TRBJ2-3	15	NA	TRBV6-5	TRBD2	TGTGCCAGTAGGGCCACTAGCGGGGGCACAGATACGCAGTATTTT	CASRATSGGTDTQYF
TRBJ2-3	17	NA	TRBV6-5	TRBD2	TGTGCCAGCAGTTACCCGCTAGCGGCTGCTGACACAGATACGCAGTATTTT	CASSYPLAAADTDTQYF
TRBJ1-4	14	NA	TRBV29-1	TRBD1	TGCAGCGGTCTCTACAGGGGGCCTCATGAAAAACTGTTTTTT	CSGLYRGPHEKLFF
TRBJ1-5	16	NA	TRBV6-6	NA	TGTGCCAGCAGTTATTGGGAGAAGAAGGGAAATCAGCCCCAGCATTTT	CASSYWEKKGNQPQHF
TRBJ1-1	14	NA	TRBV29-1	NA	TGCAGCGTTGACAGGGGACAAGTGTACACTGAAGCTTTCTTT	CSVDRGQVYTEAFF
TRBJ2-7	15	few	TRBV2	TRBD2	TGTGCCAGCAGTGAAGCGACTAGCGGTCCCTACGAGCAGTACTTC	CASSEATSGPYEQYF
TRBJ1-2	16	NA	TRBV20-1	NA	TGCAGTGCTACCTACCTCCCGACAGGTATACGGTATGGCTACACCTTC	CSATYLPTGIRYGYTF
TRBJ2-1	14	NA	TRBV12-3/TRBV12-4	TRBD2	TGTGCCAGCACCTTGCTAGCGGGGGTTCGGGGGCAGTTCTTC	CASTLLAGVRGQFF
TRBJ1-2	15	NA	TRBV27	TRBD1	TGTGCCAGCAGTTTATCGGGGACAGTACCCTATGGCTACACCTTC	CASSLSGTVPYGYTF
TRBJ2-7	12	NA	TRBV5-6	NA	TGTGCCAGCAGCTTAAGGTTCTCCGAGCAGTACTTC	CASSLRFSEQYF
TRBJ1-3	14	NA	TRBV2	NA	TGTGCCAGCAGGACAGGATACTCTGGAAACACCATATATTTT	CASRTGYSGNTIYF
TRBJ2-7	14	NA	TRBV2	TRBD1	TGTGCCAGCAGTGGACAGGGGAGATCCTACGAGCAGTACTTC	CASSGQGRSYEQYF
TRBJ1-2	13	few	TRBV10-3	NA	TGTGCCATCAGTGTCGGGGAGGAAGGAAGCTACACCTTC	CAISVGEEGSYTF
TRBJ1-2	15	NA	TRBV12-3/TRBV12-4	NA	TGTGCCAGCAGCCCGTGGACAGAAACTAACTATGGCTACACCTTC	CASSPWTETNYGYTF
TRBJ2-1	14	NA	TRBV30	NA	TGTGCCTGGGCTATTGAAGGAGGGCTTGATGAGCAGTTCTTC	CAWAIEGGLDEQFF
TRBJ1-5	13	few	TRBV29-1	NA	TGCAGCGCCAGGGGAAGTGGCAATCAGCCCCAGCATTTT	CSARGSGNQPQHF
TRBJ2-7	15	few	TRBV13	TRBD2	TGTGCCAGCAGTTCGACTAGCGGGCGAAACTACGAGCAGTACTTC	CASSSTSGRNYEQYF
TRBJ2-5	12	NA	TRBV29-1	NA	TGCAGCGTCGCACGCGGGATAGAGACCCAGTACTTC	CSVARGIETQYF
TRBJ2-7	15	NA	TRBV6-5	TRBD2	TGTGCCAGCAGCATTGGCGGGGGGAAGTCCTACGAGCAGTACTTC	CASSIGGGKSYEQYF
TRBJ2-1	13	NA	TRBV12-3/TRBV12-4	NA	TGTGCCAGTGTAGACTCCGAAGAAGATGGGCAGTTCTTC	CASVDSEEDGQFF
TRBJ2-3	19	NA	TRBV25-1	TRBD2	TGTGCCAGCAGTTACCCAAGCGGGGGGGCTCGAGGGAGCACAGATACGCAGTATTTT	CASSYPSGGARGSTDTQYF
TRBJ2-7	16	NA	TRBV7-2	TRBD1	TGTGCCAGCAGCTTTGATCGACAGGGGGCTGCATCCGAGCAGTACTTC	CASSFDRQGAASEQYF
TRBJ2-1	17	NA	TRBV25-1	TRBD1	TGTGCCAGCAGTGATCCCGGGCGACAGGGAGCCTACAATGAGCAGTTCTTC	CASSDPGRQGAYNEQFF
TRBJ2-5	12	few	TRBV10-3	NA	TGTGCCTCTGGATCGGGCCAGGAGACCCAGTACTTC	CASGSGQETQYF
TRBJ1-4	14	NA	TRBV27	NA	TGTGCCAGCAGTTTTGAGGGGGGAAATGAAAAACTGTTTTTT	CASSFEGGNEKLFF
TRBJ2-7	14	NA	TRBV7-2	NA	TGTGCCAGCAGCCGACAAGGGGCGACCTACGAGCAGTACTTC	CASSRQGATYEQYF
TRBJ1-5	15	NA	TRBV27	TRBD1	TGTGCCAGCAGTAGTCGACAGGGAAGAGCTCAGCCCCAGCATTTT	CASSSRQGRAQPQHF
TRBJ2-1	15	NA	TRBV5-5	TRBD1	TGTGCCAGCAGGTTCGGGGACAGGACGTACAATGAGCAGTTCTTC	CASRFGDRTYNEQFF
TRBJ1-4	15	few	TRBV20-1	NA	TGCAGTGCTAGAGAACGAGGGGACCCTAATGAAAAACTGTTTTTT	CSARERGDPNEKLFF
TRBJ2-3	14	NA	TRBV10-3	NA	TGTGCCATCAGTGACAGGGATGGCACAGATACGCAGTATTTT	CAISDRDGTDTQYF
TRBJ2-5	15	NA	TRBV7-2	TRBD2	TGTGCCAGCAGCGGACCGGGACTAGCGGGTCCGTGGCAGTACTTC	CASSGPGLAGPWQYF
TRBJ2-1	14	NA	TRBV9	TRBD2	TGTGCCAGCAGCGGGACTAGCGGGAGCTATGAGCAGTTCTTC	CASSGTSGSYEQFF
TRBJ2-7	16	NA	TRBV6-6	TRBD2	TGTGCCAGCAGTTACTCTCTAGCGGGGGGGACCTACGAGCAGTACTTC	CASSYSLAGGTYEQYF
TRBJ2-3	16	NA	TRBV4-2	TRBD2	TGTGCCAGCAGCCCAGGGACTAGCGGGGGCACAGATACGCAGTATTTT	CASSPGTSGGTDTQYF